This T cell receptor beta chain was recovered during a study of blood T cell repertoires in COVID-19. Clones were read by immunoSEQ multiplex PCR, and TCRdb kept only the in-frame ones, dropping some. Of a few hundred thousand clones listed, nearly 90% are singletons. Cohort allocation depended upon clinical history that participants reported. Per the germline V gene, CDR1 is SNHLY and CDR2 is FYNNEI. The CDR3 runs 15 residues. The V end was cut by 6 bases, the J end by 7 bases, with 21 bases between. The clonotype was recovered from a woman younger than 30 who had been exposed to COVID-19. This sequence joins TRBV2 and TRBJ2-5, with a tentative D call TRBD1 (6 bases). The sample consisted of PBMCs or T cells enriched from blood (not recorded which). CDR3 in DNA: TGTGCCAGCAGGGGCGACAGGCTGGGGGTTGGGACCCAGTACTTC. This encodes CASRGDRLGVGTQYF.